This TCR beta chain emerged from a study of blood T cell repertoires in COVID-19 (dated by TCRdb to the early 2020s). Turning to the overall study: The collaborator samples originated in the United States, Italy and Spain and spanned the acute and convalescent phases of COVID-19. The prospective study material was composed of cDNA or gDNA derived from T cells, B-cell-depleted T cells, or PBMCs. The dataset comprised deeply sampled blood TCRbeta repertoires from subjects exposed to, actively infected with, or recovered from COVID-19. The repertoires were released in a freely available public database intended as a resource for research on the immune response to SARS-CoV-2. The samples were drawn from the first 160 participants of the ongoing ImmuneRACE study and from 1,254 subjects provided by 6 global collaborators. Sample metadata almost always included a de-identified subject ID, COVID-19 status, age in years and sex. Where available, HLA class I and class II types were taken from metadata supplied by the sample provider and were not determined by assay-based typing. Here is what the overall study found, with its caveats: The amount of clinical and demographic metadata varied by source and participant and was provided uncurated.

For CDR1 and CDR2, the germline V gene (reference sequence) lists SGHNT and YYREEE. The CDR3 numbers 14 residues from cysteine through phenylalanine. Just CDR3 DNA is preserved here, 42 bases in frame from base 1. V drops 3 bases and J drops 0 bases, leaving 9 bases in between. TCRbeta CDR3 regions were amplified from genomic DNA by means of the immunoSEQ Assay, a bias-controlled multiplex PCR. Processing in the source paper ran as follows. The number of nucleated cells in each sample was estimated from the amplification of reference gene primers within the assay. To quantify the absolute abundance of each unique TCRbeta CDR3 rearrangement, sequence reads were collapsed and filtered. Productive Simpson clonality was computed per sample as the square root of Simpson's diversity index over productive rearrangements. What TCRdb holds here is the immuneACCESS table cut down to in-frame rearrangements. Part of the clones is not present; checked against another copy, under half of the missing clones reflect an unresolved V gene, and the others are unexplained. From that table come the V and J calls and clone size; the DNA was used to work out D and trimming. The sample table contains approximately 140,000 clones; only one count was recorded for 84% of them. The ten biggest clones cover around 6.8% of the sample.

To note about this clone: Its recognized antigen is unknown. Per-nucleotide qualities are absent, and no much larger clonotype sits a single base away.

Whole blood was collected in K2EDTA tubes by collaborating institutions according to the institutions' own protocols. Collaborator samples were shipped for TCRbeta analysis as frozen whole blood, isolated PBMCs, or DNA extracted from either sample type. Rearrangement joined TRBV5-4 to TRBJ2-5, with an unclear D gene assignment. Input material: peripheral blood. The clonotype was recovered from a human donor in a cohort sampled during active COVID-19. The CDR3 corresponds to CASSSPTHQETQYF. The sequenced DNA: TGTGCCAGCAGCTCGCCTACCCACCAAGAGACCCAGTACTTC.